The 15 T cell receptor beta chains in this list originate from one sample, sequenced in a study of cytotoxic CD8 clonotypes in ibrutinib-treated CLL. Method: immunoSEQ multiplex PCR; TCRdb's copy keeps in-frame clones and lacks some. Found here are about 140,000 clones, around 82% of them singletons; the top ten hold about 7.6%. The sequencing used PBMCs, collected after 36 months of ibrutinib treatment. The receptor set was obtained from a human donor with chronic lymphocytic leukemia.

The J gene is TRBJ2-3, the V gene TRBV5-1; 9 nucleotides agree with TRBD2. After removal of 4 bases from V and 6 bases from J, the junction contained 12 bases not matched to a gene. This CDR3 is 16 amino acids long. Germline V gene sequence: CDR1 SGHRS, CDR2 YFSETQ. CDR3 amino acids: CASSPLSGGAGDTQYF. The CDR3 DNA sequence: TGCGCCAGCAGCCCTCTTAGCGGGGGCGCCGGGGATACGCAGTATTTT.

The chain has TRBV5-1 and TRBJ2-5; D remains unclear. The CDR3 length is 14 residues. Germline-derived CDR1 and CDR2 are SGHRS and YFSETQ. Trimming removed 3 bases at V and 4 bases at J, with 13 bases between. The CDR3 here is CASSSRLERETQYF. Written as DNA, the CDR3 is TGCGCCAGCAGCTCCCGCCTAGAGAGAGAGACCCAGTACTTC.

This clone was picked up a small number of times. CDR3 nucleotide sequence: TGTGCCAGCAGTGAAGCCCGATCTGGGGCCAACGTCCTGACTTTC. It encodes CASSEARSGANVLTF. The V gene is TRBV2, the J gene TRBJ2-6, with no clear D. This CDR3 contains 15 residues. Trimming shortened V by 0 bases and J by 1 base, and 4 bases separated the two germline ends. Germline CDR1 and CDR2: SNHLY and FYNNEI.

DNA of the CDR3: TGTGCCATCAGGGTGGCGGGAGGGCCCTGGACAGATACGCAGTATTTT. Protein sequence: CAIRVAGGPWTDTQYF. This chain connects TRBV10-3 to TRBJ2-3; 9 bases fit TRBD2. Unmatched junction bases numbered 10, after V lost 6 bases and J lost 3 bases. Germline V gene lookup returns CDR1 ENHRY and CDR2 SYGVKD. The CDR3 contains 16 residues.

The chain has TRBV5-1 and TRBJ1-3; D is ambiguous. Germline-derived CDR1 and CDR2 are SGHRS and YFSETQ. The length of the CDR3 is 16 residues. V was cut by 2 bases and J by 2 bases, with 14 bases left in between. CDR3 in amino acids: CASSLGSTGPGNTIYF. The CDR3 nucleotides read TGCGCCAGCAGCTTAGGTTCTACCGGTCCTGGAAACACCATATATTTT.

This chain connects TRBV5-1 to TRBJ1-1; D perhaps matches TRBD1 (5 bases). The length of the CDR3 is 14 residues. With 0 bases removed from V and 8 bases from J, the gap between germline ends came to 14 bases. CDR1 is SGHRS and CDR2 is YFSETQ in the germline V gene. The CDR3 here is CASSLGGAGIEAFF. The CDR3 bases are TGCGCCAGCAGCTTGGGTGGGGCAGGGATCGAAGCTTTCTTT.

This clone was observed a few times. The chain carries TRBV28 and TRBJ1-5; possible D gene TRBD1, 5 bases. CDR1 is MDHEN and CDR2 is SYDVKM in the germline V gene. Trimming took off 5 bases at V and 4 bases at J, with 27 bases between the two ends. This CDR3 has 19 residues. The CDR3 DNA follows: TGTGCCAGCAGTATGTTTTCGGGGCAGCACCTTCGGCGAAATCAGCCCCAGCATTTT. Protein sequence: CASSMFSGQHLRRNQPQHF.

The chain couples TRBV4-2 to TRBJ2-3, with D hard to call. Germline values: CDR1 LGHNA, CDR2 YNFKEQ. This CDR3 spans 14 amino acids. Trimming removed 1 base at V and 1 base at J, with 6 bases between. The DNA for the CDR3 is TGTGCCAGCAGCCAAGGGACCCGCACAGATACGCAGTATTTT. Translating it yields CASSQGTRTDTQYF.

This clone was seen only once. V and J are TRBV27 and TRBJ2-7, with TRBD2 identical over 9 bases. Germline V gene data show CDR1 as MNHEY and CDR2 as SMNVEV (reference sequence). Unmatched junction bases numbered 7, after V lost 1 base and J lost 3 bases. The CDR3 runs to 16 residues. CDR3 sequence reads: CASSLLRLAERYEQYF. The CDR3 coding sequence is TGTGCCAGCAGTTTATTACGACTAGCGGAACGCTACGAGCAGTACTTC.

This sequence joins TRBV5-1 and TRBJ2-2; D is perhaps TRBD2 (5 bases). CDR3 length: 15 amino acids. Trimming pared 2 bases from V and 3 bases from J, leaving 11 bases between. Per the germline V gene, CDR1 is SGHRS and CDR2 is YFSETQ. The CDR3 region has the DNA TGCGCCAGCAGCTTAAGTGGGAGTTACACCGGGGAGCTGTTTTTT. Translation: CASSLSGSYTGELFF.

This clone has only a few counts. This chain joins TRBV6-5 and TRBJ2-2, with a tentative D call TRBD2 (5 bases). The V and J ends lost 2 bases and 6 bases respectively, with 7 bases between them. The CDR3 is 13 residues long. Per germline, CDR1 MNHEY and CDR2 SVGAGI. The CDR3 is CASSYGSSGELFF. The CDR3 DNA follows: TGTGCCAGCAGTTACGGGAGTTCCGGGGAGCTGTTTTTT.

The chain couples TRBV30 to TRBJ2-7, with D perhaps TRBD1 (5 bases). Trimming stripped 2 bases from V and 2 bases from J, with 10 bases between. Germline CDR1 reads GTSNPN; CDR2 reads SVGIG (reference sequence). The CDR3 consists of 13 residues. CDR3 loop: CAWSLGRAYEQYF. The DNA for the CDR3 is TGTGCCTGGAGTCTCGGCAGGGCCTACGAGCAGTACTTC.

Here the CDR3 reads CASSWPQFNQPQHF. The CDR3 coding sequence is TGTGCCAGCAGCTGGCCGCAGTTCAATCAGCCCCAGCATTTT. This chain connects TRBV5-4 to TRBJ1-5; D is undetermined. Trimming left V 3 bases short and J 3 bases short, with 10 bases between. CDR1 is SGHNT and CDR2 is YYREEE in the germline V gene (reference sequence). The CDR3 runs to 14 residues. Based on the CDR3 plus reference TRBV5-4 and TRBJ1-5, the full variable domain is ETGVTQSPTHLIKTRGQQVTLRCSSQSGHNTVSWYQQALGQGPQFIFQYYREEENGRGNFPPRFSGLQFPNYSSELNVNALELDDSALYLCASSWPQFNQPQHFGDGTRLSIL.

This clone was recorded only once. The V gene is TRBV5-1, the J gene TRBJ2-3, with TRBD2 identical over 10 bases. Germline V gene sequence: CDR1 SGHRS, CDR2 YFSETQ. With 0 bases clipped from V and 1 base from J, the junction kept 2 bases outside the gene matches. The CDR3 sequence is 16 residues long. CDR3 protein: CASSLGLAGGTDTQYF. DNA of the CDR3: TGCGCCAGCAGCTTGGGGCTAGCGGGGGGCACAGATACGCAGTATTTT.

This chain connects TRBV19 to TRBJ1-4, with D possibly TRBD1 on 6 matching bases. Germline CDR1 and CDR2: LNHDA and SQIVND (reference sequence). Trimming stripped 7 bases from V and 10 bases from J, with 16 bases between. The CDR3 consists of 13 residues. The CDR3 nucleotides are TGTGCCAGTACCTGGGGCACAGGGAGAAAACTGTTTTTT. Translated, it gives CASTWGTGRKLFF.